Below are 12 T cell receptor beta chains sequenced from a single sample in a study of cytomegalovirus exposure and HLA in healthy donors (dated by TCRdb to about 2017). The library relied on the immunoSEQ multiplex PCR assay. For the multiplex PCR, a mixture combining 60 forward primers for TCR Vbeta segments and 13 reverse primers for TCR Jbeta segments was used. TCRdb carries this immuneACCESS record with in-frame sequences only. Its versions omit some clonotypes, under half of them owing to an unresolved V gene in the studies checked, with the rest unexplained. This sample is represented by approximately 140,000 clones; 70% to 80% of them were singletons. The leading ten clones occupy approximately 6% of the sample. The sequenced material came from PBMCs. The receptors stem from a middle-aged man in good health and CMV-seropositive.

The chain links TRBV5-6 to TRBJ2-7; 8 positions agree with TRBD2. The length of the CDR3 is 14 residues. Germline V gene sequence: CDR1 SGHDT, CDR2 YYEEEE. V dropped 4 bases and J dropped 3; count of bases not matched to a gene: 6. For the CDR3, the DNA is TGTGCCAGCAGCCCGAGCGGGAGCTTCTACGAGCAGTACTTC. This codes for CASSPSGSFYEQYF.

This clone was seen a handful of times. The CDR3 region has the DNA TGTGCCAGCAGTATACAGGGTGACTATGGCTACACCTTC. Translated, it gives CASSIQGDYGYTF. This sequence joins TRBV2 and TRBJ1-2; weak D call: TRBD1 (6 bases). The CDR3 totals 13 residues. In germline, CDR1 is SNHLY, CDR2 FYNNEI. Trimming took off 5 bases at V and 3 bases at J, with 10 bases between the two ends. The full variable domain, in which reference TRBV2 and TRBJ1-2 provide the parts outside the CDR3, is EPEVTQTPSHQVTQMGQEVILRCVPISNHLYFYWYRQILGQKVEFLVSFYNNEISEKSEIFDDQFSVERPDGSNFTLKIRSTKLEDSAMYFCASSIQGDYGYTFGSGTRLTVV.

The chain has TRBV5-6 and TRBJ2-2; D may be TRBD1 (8 bases). The germline gives CDR1 SGHDT, CDR2 YYEEEE. The CDR3 runs 16 residues. V lost 3 bases and J 3 bases, leaving 15 bases between the germline ends. CDR3 in amino acids: CASSYSQGGYTGELFF. For the CDR3, the DNA is TGTGCCAGCAGCTATTCACAGGGGGGGTACACCGGGGAGCTGTTTTTT.

Only a few counts were recorded for this clone. The V gene is TRBV5-5, the J gene TRBJ2-7, with 7 bases fitting TRBD2. The junction had 0 bases not matched to a gene; V was cut back by 0 bases and J by 0 bases. Germline V lookup: CDR1 SGHKS, CDR2 YYEKEE (reference sequence). There are 14 residues in the CDR3. CDR3 nucleotides: TGTGCCAGCAGCTTGGGCGGGAGCTCCTACGAGCAGTACTTC. This translates into CASSLGGSSYEQYF.

J is TRBJ1-1 and V is TRBV28, with D hard to call. Germline CDR1 is MDHEN and CDR2 is SYDVKM. Trimming took 5 bases from V and 1 from J, leaving 8 bases between them. The CDR3 loop spans 13 amino acids. The CDR3 bases are TGTGCCAGCAGTACCGGGTGGAACACTGAAGCTTTCTTT. It is translated as CASSTGWNTEAFF. The entire variable domain, with the rest obtained from reference TRBV28 and TRBJ1-1, is as follows: DVKVTQSSRYLVKRTGEKVFLECVQDMDHENMFWYRQDPGLGLRLIYFSYDVKMKEKGDIPEGYSVSREKKERFSLILESASTNQTSMYLCASSTGWNTEAFFGQGTRLTVV.

V is TRBV28 and J is TRBJ1-4; D is possibly TRBD1 (6 bases). In germline, CDR1 is MDHEN, CDR2 SYDVKM. V lost 6 bases, J lost 6 bases, and 17 bases lay in between. CDR3 length equals 15 residues. CDR3 sequence (DNA): TGTGCCAGCAGCTCAGCGGGGGCTGGGGATGAAAAACTGTTTTTT. Translating gives CASSSAGAGDEKLFF.

This chain joins TRBV6-5 and TRBJ2-2, with TRBD1 matching over 8 bases. V shed 6 bases, J shed 4 bases, and the junction held 1 base outside the gene matches. CDR1 and CDR2 (germline): MNHEY, SVGAGI. The CDR3 loop spans 13 amino acids. The CDR3 DNA sequence: TGTGCCAGCAGACAGGGGGGCACCGGGGAGCTGTTTTTT. Its protein is CASRQGGTGELFF.

V gene TRBV10-2 combines with J gene TRBJ2-7, with D possibly TRBD2 on 6 matching bases. Germline loops: CDR1 WSHSY, CDR2 SAAADI. The CDR3 totals 14 residues. V lost 2 bases, J lost 2 bases, and 10 bases lay in between. CDR3 loop: CASSERDLTYEQYF. CDR3 nucleotides: TGCGCCAGCAGTGAGCGGGACTTGACCTACGAGCAGTACTTC.

The J gene is TRBJ2-5, the V gene TRBV7-9; possible D gene TRBD1, 6 bases. Germline CDR1 and CDR2: SEHNR and FQNEAQ (reference sequence). The length of the CDR3 is 13 residues. V lost 2 bases and J 7 bases, leaving 11 bases between the germline ends. The DNA for the CDR3 is TGTGCCAGCAGCTTAATGGGGGCGGGGACCCAGTACTTC. Translated, it gives CASSLMGAGTQYF.

This chain connects TRBV29-1 to TRBJ2-3; D unclear. The V end lost 7 bases, the J end lost 0 bases, and 17 bases lay between the germline ends. The CDR3 sequence is 15 residues long. Germline V lookup: CDR1 SQVTM, CDR2 ANQGSEA. CDR3 loop: CSAPPLAASTDTQYF. The DNA of the CDR3 is TGCAGCGCCCCACCGCTTGCGGCAAGCACAGATACGCAGTATTTT.

V gene TRBV5-1 combines with J gene TRBJ2-5, with TRBD1 matching 8 bases. Trimming at V came to 1 base and at J to 6 bases, leaving 14 bases not matched to a gene. The CDR3 runs to 17 residues. The germline CDR1 and CDR2 sequences are SGHRS and YFSETQ. This CDR3 is CASSLPQGGRAGKTQYF. The CDR3 bases are TGCGCCAGCAGCTTGCCACAGGGGGGACGGGCGGGAAAGACCCAGTACTTC.

Details on this clone: Its ends do not fully match the called genes, so a read error is possible. Other DNA sequences in the sample encode the same CDR3. The genes are TRBV10-3 and TRBJ2-1; TRBD2 agrees at 10 bases. This CDR3 comprises 14 residues. Germline CDR1 and CDR2: ENHRY and SYGVKD. DNA of the CDR3: TGTGCCATCAGTAGCGGGAGGGATTACAACGAGCAGTTCTTC. Translated: CAISSGRDYNEQFF.